Listed here is a single TCR beta chain. This sample stems from a study of OX40 agonist ivuxolimab in advanced cancers. V lost 8 bases to trimming and J lost 2 bases, with 15 bases between them. The V gene's germline CDR1 is GTSNPN and CDR2 SVGIG (reference sequence). The CDR3 spans 13 residues. The method was immunoSEQ multiplex PCR; TCRdb's version includes in-frame clones alone and lacks a portion of them. The sample has approximately 90,000 clones; about 89% are singletons. The material was CD4+ or CD8+ T cells sorted from blood, obtained in a trial of the OX40 agonist ivuxolimab. V usage is TRBV30 and J usage is TRBJ1-1, with a weak D call TRBD1 (5 bases). This receptor was taken from an adult with an advanced solid tumor such as melanoma, head and neck, liver or kidney cancer. This CDR3 is CAKKTAENTEAFF. CDR3 sequence (DNA): TGTGCCAAAAAGACAGCAGAAAACACTGAAGCTTTCTTT.